At least ten counts were recorded for the clone carrying this T cell receptor beta chain. Antigen: not known. The sort gate was single viable CD3+CD4+CD8-CD45RO+ cells for memory CD4+ T cells. Serostatus was set by detecting CMV pp150, pp28, p38, p52 IgG. The data were obtained in a study of memory CD4+ T cells and cytomegalovirus serostatus. Study-wide background: Of the healthy Belgian adults, roughly ten were CMV seropositive and about 24 seronegative. Study results and caveats: Suggested: most of the CMV-linked TCR signature lies in CD4+ memory cells. Of 150 to 200 reported CMV TCRbeta sequences, around 62 were found in memory CD4+ repertoires.

The method was immunoSEQ multiplex PCR; TCRdb's version includes in-frame clones alone and lacks a portion of them. The repertoire holds over 50,000 clones, with about 80% as singletons. Germline CDR1 LNHDA, CDR2 SQIVND (reference sequence). The length of the CDR3 is 12 residues. Trimming removed 5 bases from V and 8 bases from J, with 9 bases in between. This receptor was obtained from an adult in good health and CMV-seronegative. V and J are TRBV19 and TRBJ1-4; D unresolved. Sequencing input: memory CD4+ T cells from blood. CDR3 nucleotide sequence: TGTGCCAGTAGTGCCGATGGGGAAAAACTGTTTTTT. It codes for CASSADGEKLFF.